This entry features one T cell receptor beta chain sequence. Germline lookup yields CDR1 LGHDT and CDR2 YNNKEL (reference sequence). The CDR3 length is 15 residues. The V end was cut by 0 bases, the J end by 5 bases, with 13 bases between. The repertoire was sequenced with immunoSEQ multiplex PCR; TCRdb's copy has only in-frame clones and lacks some. The table records 450,000 to 500,000 clones, about nine tenths of them present only once. This record comes from a study of blood T cell repertoires in COVID-19. Sequencing was done on a sample of PBMCs or T cells enriched from blood (not recorded which). This clonotype was obtained from a woman aged 55 to 70 who had recovered from COVID-19. The chain carries TRBV3-1 (or the pseudogene TRBV3-2) and TRBJ1-1; maybe TRBD1 (6 bases). The CDR3 reads CASSQEIGRGTEAFF. The DNA of the CDR3 is TGTGCCAGCAGCCAAGAGATAGGGAGGGGGACTGAAGCTTTCTTT.